Below, 27 T cell receptor beta chains from the same sample are listed, as sequenced in a study of cytomegalovirus exposure and HLA in healthy donors. The PCR used 60 Vbeta and 13 Jbeta primers. The protocol was immunoSEQ multiplex PCR, while the TCRdb copy is restricted to in-frame clones and leaves out a portion. This table has under 80,000 clones, 65% to 70% appearing once. The sequenced sample was PBMCs. The receptor set was obtained from a woman aged 25-40 years in good health and CMV-seronegative.

The genes are TRBV7-9 and TRBJ1-6; D uncertain. V lost 5 bases and J lost 6, with 11 bases in between. The CDR3 spans 14 residues. Germline V CDR1 and CDR2: SEHNR, FQNEAQ (reference sequence). DNA of the CDR3: TGTGCCAGCAGCCTGCCTAACCTTAATTCACCCCTCCACTTT. This sequence encodes CASSLPNLNSPLHF.

This rearrangement joins TRBV2 to TRBJ2-3, with D unclear. The CDR3 contains 13 residues. Trimming removed 7 bases at V and 0 bases at J, with 8 bases between. Germline V CDR1 and CDR2: SNHLY, FYNNEI. Written as DNA, the CDR3 is TGTGCCAGCAACGAGTACAGCACAGATACGCAGTATTTT. Residues: CASNEYSTDTQYF.

The CDR3 DNA is TGTGCCAGCAGCTTATGGCAGTACATGAACACTGAAGCTTTCTTT. This translates into CASSLWQYMNTEAFF. This sequence joins TRBV13 and TRBJ1-1; D is uncertain. The germline V and J ends were trimmed by 2 bases and 0 bases, with 10 bases remaining between them. Germline CDR1 is PRHDT and CDR2 is FYEKMQ (reference sequence). The CDR3 runs 15 residues.

This clone has a handful of counts. This chain's CDR3 is CASTINSIGQNYEQYF. The CDR3, as DNA: TGTGCCAGCACGATCAACAGCATCGGACAGAACTACGAGCAGTACTTC. The rearrangement uses TRBV28 and TRBJ2-7; weak D call: TRBD1 (6 bases). Trimming removed 7 bases from V and 3 bases from J, with 22 bases in between. The CDR3 totals 16 residues. The germline gives CDR1 MDHEN, CDR2 SYDVKM.

The chain uses TRBV9 and TRBJ2-3, with a weak D call TRBD2 (5 bases). The ends were cut back, 0 bases at V and 0 bases at J, with 8 bases in the middle. CDR3 length: 15 residues. Germline lookup yields CDR1 SGDLS and CDR2 YYNGEE. This CDR3 is CASSVAADSTDTQYF. CDR3 nucleotide sequence: TGTGCCAGCAGCGTAGCAGCGGACAGCACAGATACGCAGTATTTT.

V usage is TRBV7-2 and J usage is TRBJ1-2, with a weak D call TRBD1 (5 bases). CDR1 and CDR2 from the germline V gene are SGHTA and FQGNSA. CDR3 size: 13 residues. V lost 5 bases and J lost 5, with 12 bases in between. CDR3 nucleotides: TGTGCCAGCAGCCGGGACGGGAGGTATGGCTACACCTTC. Amino acids: CASSRDGRYGYTF. The variable domain in full, completed from reference TRBV7-2 and TRBJ1-2, reads GAGVSQSPSNKVTEKGKDVELRCDPISGHTALYWYRQSLGQGLEFLIYFQGNSAPDKSGLPSDRFSAERTGGSVSTLTIQRTQQEDSAVYLCASSRDGRYGYTFGSGTRLTVV.

The chain employs TRBV7-9 and TRBJ2-3; D remains ambiguous. The germline V gene encodes CDR1 SEHNR and CDR2 FQNEAQ (reference sequence). CDR3 length: 14 residues. The germline V and J ends were trimmed by 5 bases and 0 bases, with 9 bases remaining between them. CDR3 loop: CASSPSASTDTQYF. The CDR3 DNA reads TGTGCCAGCAGCCCGAGTGCTAGCACAGATACGCAGTATTTT.

V is TRBV5-4 and J is TRBJ1-2, with D possibly matching TRBD1 (5 bases). The V end was cut by 0 bases, the J end by 8 bases, with 8 bases between. CDR3 size: 12 residues. CDR1 is SGHNT and CDR2 is YYREEE in the germline V gene (reference sequence). The CDR3 reads CASSLARGGYTF. CDR3 nucleotide sequence: TGTGCCAGCAGCTTGGCCCGGGGGGGCTACACCTTC. The variable domain in full, completed from reference TRBV5-4 and TRBJ1-2, reads ETGVTQSPTHLIKTRGQQVTLRCSSQSGHNTVSWYQQALGQGPQFIFQYYREEENGRGNFPPRFSGLQFPNYSSELNVNALELDDSALYLCASSLARGGYTFGSGTRLTVV.

The V call is TRBV14, the J call TRBJ1-1, with D unclear. The CDR3 covers 14 residues. The V and J ends lost 4 bases and 6 bases respectively, with 15 bases between them. Germline assignment: CDR1 SGHDN and CDR2 FVKESK. This chain's CDR3 is CASSLQAGGSEAFF. The CDR3 nucleotides read TGTGCCAGCAGCCTTCAGGCGGGTGGATCTGAAGCTTTCTTT.

The chain is built from TRBV7-3 and TRBJ2-1, with a possible D match to TRBD1 (5 bases). Looked up from germline, CDR1 is SGHTA and CDR2 is FQGTGA. V was pared by 8 bases and J by 6 bases, with 20 bases between. This CDR3 is built from 15 residues. CDR3 sequence (DNA): TGTGCCAGCTCCCCCCAAGGGGTCATCGGCAATGAGCAGTTCTTC. Amino acid sequence: CASSPQGVIGNEQFF.

This rearrangement joins TRBV18 to TRBJ1-1, with D possibly matching TRBD1 (5 bases). Germline V CDR1 and CDR2: KGHSH, LQKENI. The CDR3 length is 14 residues. V lost 5 bases, J lost 4 bases, and 14 bases lay in between. This CDR3 is CASSSRGEGTEAFF. Here the CDR3 DNA reads TGTGCCAGCTCATCCCGGGGGGAGGGCACTGAAGCTTTCTTT.

The table lists this clone with a few counts. This chain uses TRBV27 with TRBJ2-1, with 11 bases identical to TRBD2. This CDR3 contains 16 residues. With V trimmed by 0 bases and J by 7 bases, 5 bases remained unmatched. Germline CDR1 reads MNHEY; CDR2 reads SMNVEV (reference sequence). The CDR3 sequence: CASSLSVAGGPNEQFF. The DNA for the CDR3 is TGTGCCAGCAGTTTATCCGTAGCGGGGGGGCCGAATGAGCAGTTCTTC.

The chain uses TRBV6-1 and TRBJ2-7, with D tentatively TRBD2 (5 bases). Trimming stripped 5 bases from V and 7 bases from J, with 15 bases between. Germline CDR1 MNHNS, CDR2 SASEGT. This CDR3 spans 13 amino acids. CDR3: CASSNREETEQYF. The CDR3 DNA follows: TGTGCCAGCAGTAACCGGGAAGAAACAGAGCAGTACTTC.

This clone was seen a handful of times. No DNA is shown, since the ends of the CDR3 on it are uncertain; the CDR3 is the one TCRdb lists. The chain carries TRBV21-1 and TRBJ2-3; TRBD2, the table's D call, lacks a check against the DNA. TRBV21-1 corresponds to a pseudogene. The CDR3 is 19 residues long, counting both termini. CDR3 loop: CASSKVGSGASYSTDTQYF.

This chain links TRBV4-1 with TRBJ1-6, with D unclear. The CDR3 is made up of 13 amino acids. The V end was cut by 0 bases, the J end by 15 bases, with 12 bases between. Germline V lookup: CDR1 MGHRA, CDR2 YSYEKL. The CDR3 sequence is CASSQDPSAHLHF. DNA for the CDR3: TGCGCCAGCAGCCAAGATCCGTCCGCACACCTCCACTTT.

This clone was counted a few times. The rearrangement joins TRBV5-5 to TRBJ2-7; possibly TRBD2 for D (5 bases). V lost 5 bases and J lost 0, with 18 bases in between. Germline values: CDR1 SGHKS, CDR2 YYEKEE (reference sequence). The CDR3 totals 16 residues. The CDR3 DNA sequence: TGTGCCAGCAGTAAACAAGATGGGAGCATCTCCTACGAGCAGTACTTC. It encodes CASSKQDGSISYEQYF.

This clone was detected a few times. The gene calls are TRBV27 and TRBJ2-3; TRBD2 agrees at 11 bases. This CDR3 contains 13 residues. Per the germline V gene, CDR1 is MNHEY and CDR2 is SMNVEV (reference sequence). V lost 6 bases, J lost 6 bases, and 2 bases stayed unmatched. The CDR3 loop reads CASRIAGGDTQYF. Here the CDR3 DNA reads TGTGCCAGCAGAATAGCGGGGGGGGATACGCAGTATTTT.

The V and J genes are TRBV6-5 and TRBJ1-2; possibly TRBD1 for D (6 bases). The CDR3 extends over 14 amino acids. Germline assignment: CDR1 MNHEY and CDR2 SVGAGI. Trimming left V 7 bases short and J 8 bases short, with 20 bases between. This CDR3 reads CASKGEGAGHGYTF. For the CDR3, the DNA is TGTGCCAGCAAGGGGGAAGGAGCAGGCCACGGCTACACCTTC.

V is TRBV4-1 and J is TRBJ2-1; 8 positions agree with TRBD1. Germline CDR1 MGHRA, CDR2 YSYEKL. This CDR3 has 14 amino acids. J was trimmed by 7 bases and V by 2 bases; bases with no gene match: 4. In DNA, the CDR3 is TGCGCCAGCAGCCAACGGACAGGGTCAAATGAGCAGTTCTTC. This codes for CASSQRTGSNEQFF.

The chain recombines TRBV9 with TRBJ2-3; 7 nucleotides align to TRBD2. The V gene end was trimmed by 4 bases and the J gene end by 2 bases; junction bases not matched to a gene: 10. Germline V gives CDR1 SGDLS, CDR2 YYNGEE. This CDR3 is 16 amino acids long. CDR3 nucleotides: TGTGCCAGCAGCCCCCGCTCGGGGGGAGCCACAGATACGCAGTATTTT. It specifies CASSPRSGGATDTQYF.

The chain combines TRBV6-1 with TRBJ1-2, with D perhaps TRBD1 (5 bases). The CDR3 has 14 amino acids. CDR1 and CDR2 (germline): MNHNS, SASEGT. The germline V and J ends were trimmed by 6 bases and 7 bases, with 18 bases remaining between them. The CDR3 reads CASRPTGERFGYTF. For the CDR3, the DNA is TGTGCCAGCAGACCCACGGGGGAACGTTTTGGCTACACCTTC.

The chain employs TRBV28 and TRBJ1-5; D is perhaps TRBD1 (6 bases). This CDR3 has 15 amino acids. In germline, CDR1 is MDHEN, CDR2 SYDVKM. Trimming took 2 bases from V and 6 from J, leaving 14 bases between them. CDR3 sequence (DNA): TGTGCCAGCAGTTTAAGGGCAGGGGTGGTTCAGCCCCAGCATTTT. This sequence encodes CASSLRAGVVQPQHF.

This rearrangement joins TRBV18 to TRBJ1-2; no clear D gene. Germline V CDR1 and CDR2: KGHSH, LQKENI. V lost 3 bases, J lost 5 bases, and 10 bases lay in between. CDR3 size: 13 residues. In DNA form, the CDR3 reads TGTGCCAGCTCACCGGGCGCGAGATATGGCTACACCTTC. Its translation is CASSPGARYGYTF.

This clone came up a few times. The rearrangement uses TRBV6-5 and TRBJ2-7; D not resolved. The CDR3 sequence is 13 residues long. With 5 bases removed from V and 8 bases from J, the gap between germline ends came to 16 bases. Germline V CDR1 and CDR2: MNHEY, SVGAGI. The CDR3 loop is CASSRPSREKQYF. DNA of the CDR3: TGTGCCAGCAGTCGCCCGAGTCGAGAGAAGCAGTACTTC.

The V call is TRBV6-5, the J call TRBJ1-5, with unresolved D. The CDR3 loop spans 15 amino acids. Germline V lookup: CDR1 MNHEY, CDR2 SVGAGI. Trimming cost V 7 bases and J 0 bases, with 13 bases left between them. The CDR3 loop reads CASNPLAISNQPQHF. DNA for the CDR3: TGTGCCAGCAATCCTCTAGCCATTAGCAATCAGCCCCAGCATTTT.

The V call is TRBV5-4, the J call TRBJ1-1; weak D call: TRBD1 (5 bases). V shed 2 bases and J shed 0 bases, with 14 bases lying between them. The CDR3 length is 16 residues. Germline V gene lookup returns CDR1 SGHNT and CDR2 YYREEE (reference sequence). In DNA, the CDR3 is TGTGCCAGCAGCTTTAGACAGATGTTGGTGAACACTGAAGCTTTCTTT. It codes for CASSFRQMLVNTEAFF.

This chain links TRBV7-2 with TRBJ2-5, with unresolved D. V was trimmed by 1 base and J by 2 bases, leaving 11 bases between them. The CDR3 spans 15 residues. CDR1 SGHTA and CDR2 FQGNSA come from the germline V gene. In nucleotides, the CDR3 is TGTGCCAGCAGCTTAGACCCAGACATACAAGAGACCCAGTACTTC. Translated: CASSLDPDIQETQYF.